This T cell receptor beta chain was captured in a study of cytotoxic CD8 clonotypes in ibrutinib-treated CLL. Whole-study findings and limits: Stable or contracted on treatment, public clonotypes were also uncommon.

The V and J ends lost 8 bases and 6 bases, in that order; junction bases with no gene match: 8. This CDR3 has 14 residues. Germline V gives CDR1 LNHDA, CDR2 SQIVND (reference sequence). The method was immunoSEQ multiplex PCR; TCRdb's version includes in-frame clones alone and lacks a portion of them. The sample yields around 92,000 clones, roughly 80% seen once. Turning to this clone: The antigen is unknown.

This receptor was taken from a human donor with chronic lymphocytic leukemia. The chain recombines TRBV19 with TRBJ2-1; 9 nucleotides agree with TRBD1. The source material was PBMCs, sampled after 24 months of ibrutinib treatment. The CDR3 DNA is TGTGCCAGTTCGTCCGGGACAGGGCCCAATGAGCAGTTCTTC. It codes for CASSSGTGPNEQFF.